Reported below is one T cell receptor beta chain. Methods used by the authors: Amplification of reference gene primers provided the estimated nucleated cell counts. TCRdb's copy holds only in-frame clones and misses some; the assay was immunoSEQ multiplex PCR. Clonal size and the V and J genes are those of that table, whereas D and trimming came from the DNA. Of tens of thousands of clones listed, 88% are singletons. These data come from a study of blood T cell repertoires in COVID-19. Across the whole study: Whether acute or convalescent, the COVID-19 samples came from the United States, Italy and Spain. Nucleic acid was either cDNA or gDNA, and it came from T cells, B-cell-depleted T cells, or PBMCs.

This CDR3 is built from 12 residues. Per germline, CDR1 MNHEY and CDR2 SVGAGI. The ends were cut back, 8 bases at V and 6 bases at J, with 13 bases in the middle. The rearrangement links TRBV6-5 to TRBJ1-2; D is undetermined. The clonotype originates from a man between 60 and 70 years old with active COVID-19. The sample was peripheral blood. CDR3 DNA sequence: TGTGCCAGCGGACTAGTAAGGCATGGCTACACCTTC. This translates into CASGLVRHGYTF.